This T cell receptor (beta chain) was sequenced during a study of naive and memory T cell subsets. General study points: A few larger clonotypes appeared in naive repertoires, especially CD8, possibly memory cells re-expressing CD45RA. From naive to CM, EM and EMRA, diversity decreased and Gini increased.

After the first PCR, alpha and beta chain libraries were processed separately. Only one count was recorded for this clonotype. The antigen remains unidentified. CDR3 size: 14 residues. Trimming left V 6 bases short and J 1 base short, with 11 bases between. CDR1 and CDR2 (germline): MRHNA, SNTAGT. Both TRBC1 and TRBC2 were covered by a beta constant-region primer of two equimolar oligonucleotides. Ligated cDNA was amplified by four rounds of PCR with nested alpha and beta constant-region primers and SP2. A 12-nucleotide UMI and the SP2 primer were added to the cDNA 3' end by oligonucleotide ligation. TCRdb re-called the UMI-ligation and nested PCR reads through MiXCR, storing one row per CDR3 protein. The sample yields roughly 140,000 distinct CDR3 sequences, approximately 20% seen once.

The sequence came from a human donor in good health. The sequenced sample consisted of naive CD8+ T cells from blood. The rearrangement joins TRBV6-4 to TRBJ2-3; D possibly corresponds to TRBD2 (5 bases). The CDR3 loop reads CASRSGYGTDTQYF. The CDR3 nucleotides are TGTGCCAGCAGAAGCGGATATGGCACAGATACGCAGTATTTT.